One and the same sample provided the 20 T cell receptor beta chains below, sequenced in a study of blood T cell repertoires in COVID-19. Assay: immunoSEQ multiplex PCR; the TCRdb copy retains only in-frame clones and omits some. The sample lists about 310,000 clones, roughly 86% occurring once. Sequences were obtained from PBMCs or T cells enriched from blood (not recorded which). Receptors originate from a woman aged 30 to 39 who had recovered from COVID-19.

V and J are TRBV28 and TRBJ2-4, with a possible D match to TRBD1 (6 bases). The V and J ends lost 3 bases and 5 bases respectively, with 14 bases between them. The CDR3 is 15 amino acids. Germline CDR1 reads MDHEN; CDR2 reads SYDVKM. DNA of the CDR3: TGTGCCAGCAGTTTCGGCCCGGGACACCAAAACATTCAGTACTTC. Translating gives CASSFGPGHQNIQYF.

CDR3 in amino acids: CASSPSGYGNQPQHF. CDR3 nucleotides: TGCGCCAGCAGCCCCTCGGGGTACGGCAATCAGCCCCAGCATTTT. The chain recombines TRBV5-1 with TRBJ1-5, with no clear D. Germline V gives CDR1 SGHRS, CDR2 YFSETQ. The CDR3 is 15 amino acids. The V and J ends lost 4 bases and 2 bases respectively, with 13 bases between them.

V and J are TRBV4-1 and TRBJ1-6, with 7 nucleotides matching TRBD1. Germline V gives CDR1 MGHRA, CDR2 YSYEKL. The CDR3 runs 15 residues. The junction had 7 bases not matched to a gene; V was cut back by 4 bases and J by 7 bases. CDR3 region: CASSRYGTENSPLHF. In nucleotides, the CDR3 is TGCGCCAGCAGCCGATACGGGACAGAAAATTCACCCCTCCACTTT.

The chain joins TRBV19 to TRBJ2-1; the match to TRBD2 covers 8 bases. The CDR3 length is 15 residues. In germline, CDR1 is LNHDA, CDR2 SQIVND (reference sequence). V was clipped by 2 bases and J by 4 bases; unmatched bases: 4. The CDR3 spells CASSIRTSGYNEQFF. The CDR3 DNA reads as TGTGCCAGTAGTATAAGAACTAGCGGATACAATGAGCAGTTCTTC. Drawing the rest from reference TRBV19 and TRBJ2-1, the complete variable domain is DGGITQSPKYLFRKEGQNVTLSCEQNLNHDAMYWYRQDPGQGLRLIYYSQIVNDFQKGDIAEGYSVSREKKESFPLTVTSAQKNPTAFYLCASSIRTSGYNEQFFGPGTRLTVL.

The V gene is TRBV7-3, the J gene TRBJ2-3, with a weak D call TRBD2 (6 bases). Germline values: CDR1 SGHTA, CDR2 FQGTGA. The CDR3 consists of 15 residues. Trimming shortened V by 5 bases and J by 11 bases, and 23 bases separated the two germline ends. This chain's CDR3 is CASSPRSGPLVRQYF. For the CDR3, the DNA is TGTGCCAGCAGCCCACGTAGCGGCCCCCTGGTGAGGCAGTATTTT.

The chain links TRBV12-5 to TRBJ1-5; 9 nucleotides line up with TRBD1. The CDR3 covers 18 residues. Germline V lookup: CDR1 LGHNT, CDR2 FRNRAP. V was clipped by 7 bases and J by 1 base; unmatched bases: 14. The CDR3 DNA reads as TGTGCTAGTGCCCTGGGGTACGTCGGACAGGGGAGCAATCAGCCCCAGCATTTT. Its protein is CASALGYVGQGSNQPQHF.

This clone was observed a few times. The V call is TRBV27, the J call TRBJ1-6; D unresolved. The CDR3 covers 16 residues. The V end lost 6 bases, the J end lost 4 bases, and 16 bases lay between the germline ends. Germline CDR1 reads MNHEY; CDR2 reads SMNVEV (reference sequence). CDR3 nucleotides: TGTGCCAGCAGGCCCGAGTTTCGGGGTTATAATTCACCCCTCCACTTT. Protein sequence: CASRPEFRGYNSPLHF.

The chain uses TRBV10-3 and TRBJ2-1; unclear D gene. Trimming stripped 0 bases from V and 3 bases from J, with 12 bases between. CDR3 size: 16 residues. Germline CDR1 is ENHRY and CDR2 is SYGVKD. As DNA, the CDR3 is TGTGCCATCAGTGAGTCGAATCTATTTCGCTACAATGAGCAGTTCTTC. This codes for CAISESNLFRYNEQFF.

The chain carries TRBV27 and TRBJ2-1; 15 bases match TRBD2. With V trimmed by 6 bases and J by 8 bases, 5 bases remained unmatched. The CDR3 contains 15 residues. Germline lookup yields CDR1 MNHEY and CDR2 SMNVEV (reference sequence). The CDR3 DNA follows: TGTGCCAGCAGCTACTGGACTAGCGGGAGGGATGAGCAGTTCTTC. This sequence encodes CASSYWTSGRDEQFF.

Remarks on this clone: The sample holds other DNA sequences that translate to the same CDR3. The V and J genes are TRBV6-2 or TRBV6-3 and TRBJ2-7; D uncertain. From germline, CDR1 is MNHEY and CDR2 SVGEGT. V was cut by 6 bases and J by 6 bases, with 9 bases left in between. This CDR3 has 11 amino acids. The CDR3 reads CASSPRSEQYF. In DNA, the CDR3 is TGTGCCAGCAGCCCGAGGTCCGAGCAGTACTTC.

The gene calls are TRBV7-2 and TRBJ2-7; no definite D call. Germline CDR1 SGHTA, CDR2 FQGNSA. CDR3 length equals 12 residues. V lost 5 bases to trimming and J lost 4 bases, with 9 bases between them. In DNA form, the CDR3 reads TGTGCCAGCAGCCCAAGCGAGTACGAGCAGTACTTC. It is translated as CASSPSEYEQYF.

This sequence joins TRBV9 and TRBJ2-2; D is ambiguous. Germline CDR1 and CDR2: SGDLS and YYNGEE. Trimming took 0 bases from V and 3 from J, leaving 9 bases between them. This CDR3 region has 15 residues. Here the CDR3 reads CASSVAGPDTGELFF. CDR3 DNA sequence: TGTGCCAGCAGCGTAGCTGGGCCGGACACCGGGGAGCTGTTTTTT.

This chain uses TRBV5-8 with TRBJ1-5, with D unclear. The germline gives CDR1 SGHTS, CDR2 YDEGEE. Trimming removed 1 base from V and 4 bases from J, with 12 bases in between. This CDR3 is built from 15 residues. The CDR3 nucleotides are TGTGCCAGCAGCTTGCGGCCTGGGAGGAATCAGCCCCAGCATTTT. Translation gives CASSLRPGRNQPQHF.

This rearrangement joins TRBV6-6 to TRBJ2-7; 7 bases align to TRBD2. Germline trimming cut 10 bases from V and 0 bases from J; bases unmatched to any gene: 9. CDR1 is MNHNY, CDR2 SVGAGI, per germline (reference sequence). CDR3 length equals 14 residues. This chain's CDR3 is CATLGRGRSYEQYF. CDR3 DNA sequence: TGTGCCACCCTAGGGAGGGGTCGCTCCTACGAGCAGTACTTC.

The chain recombines TRBV4-3 with TRBJ1-2; D is unresolved. Trimming pared 0 bases from V and 4 bases from J, leaving 18 bases between. From germline, CDR1 is LGHNA and CDR2 YSLEER. The CDR3 is 17 residues long. DNA of the CDR3: TGCGCCAGCAGCCAAGACGCTTCCGAGGGCGCGATCTATGGCTACACCTTC. Its protein is CASSQDASEGAIYGYTF.

The chain joins TRBV10-2 to TRBJ2-1; D is uncertain. V was shortened by 1 base and J by 8 bases, with 6 bases between the two germline ends. The CDR3 runs 12 residues. Germline lookup yields CDR1 WSHSY and CDR2 SAAADI. CDR3 region: CASSEYIHEQFF. CDR3 in DNA: TGCGCCAGCAGTGAGTATATTCATGAGCAGTTCTTC.

This CDR3 reads CASSGQGYGYTF. The CDR3 DNA is TGTGCCAGCAGTGGACAGGGATATGGCTACACCTTC. The V gene is TRBV14, the J gene TRBJ1-2; 8 bases are shared with TRBD1. Germline CDR1 reads SGHDN; CDR2 reads FVKESK. The CDR3 loop spans 12 amino acids. V dropped 6 bases and J dropped 5; count of bases not matched to a gene: 2.

The J gene is TRBJ2-7, the V gene TRBV4-1, with TRBD2 matching over 8 bases. The CDR3 length is 17 residues. V trimming: 1 base; J trimming: 12 bases; junction bases outside the gene matches: 20. Germline V gives CDR1 MGHRA, CDR2 YSYEKL. The CDR3 is CASSQVSSRLAQPSRYF. In nucleotides, the CDR3 is TGCGCCAGCAGCCAAGTGTCGAGCCGACTAGCGCAACCGTCCAGGTACTTC.

Details on this clone: Within the sample, other DNA sequences also encode this same CDR3. The chain recombines TRBV7-9 with TRBJ1-2; D is perhaps TRBD1 (5 bases). CDR1 is SEHNR, CDR2 FQNEAQ, per germline (reference sequence). This CDR3 has 13 residues. V was trimmed by 5 bases and J by 2 bases, leaving 9 bases between them. CDR3 nucleotide sequence: TGTGCCAGCAGCCCGACAGAAAACTATGGCTACACCTTC. This gives the protein CASSPTENYGYTF.

This clone has only a few counts. V and J are TRBV30 and TRBJ1-2; 7 nucleotides line up with TRBD1. V shed 2 bases, J shed 3 bases, and the junction held 3 bases outside the gene matches. Germline V lookup: CDR1 GTSNPN, CDR2 SVGIG (reference sequence). This CDR3 has 13 amino acids. CDR3 in DNA: TGTGCCTGGAGTCCCGACAGGGACTATGGCTACACCTTC. Its translation: CAWSPDRDYGYTF.